Below are 9 T cell receptor beta chains sequenced from a single sample in a study of shared clonotypes between healthy human individuals. Measured with immunoSEQ multiplex PCR; TCRdb has only the in-frame clones, and not every one. The profile covers more than 2 million clones, with 90% to 95% appearing a single time and 0.1% to 0.15% taken by the ten largest. The sample comprised naive CD4+ T cells sorted from blood. Specified subset: CD45RA+ positively selected. The receptor set was obtained from a man younger than 30 in good health.

V and J are TRBV4-1 and TRBJ2-5; 12 bases are shared with TRBD2. V lost 4 bases, J lost 4 bases, and 4 bases stayed unmatched. The CDR3 extends over 15 amino acids. Germline lookup yields CDR1 MGHRA and CDR2 YSYEKL. Here the CDR3 reads CASSLLAGGPETQYF. The CDR3 DNA reads as TGCGCCAGCAGCCTCCTAGCGGGGGGGCCAGAGACCCAGTACTTC.

The chain uses TRBV14 and TRBJ2-3; D gene unclear. Germline CDR1 SGHDN, CDR2 FVKESK. CDR3 size: 15 residues. The V end was cut by 4 bases, the J end by 9 bases, with 20 bases between. CDR3 protein: CASSPSGLSTQTQYF. As DNA, the CDR3 is TGTGCCAGCAGCCCCTCCGGCCTCTCTACCCAGACGCAGTATTTT.

This clone was counted once. The chain has TRBV19 and TRBJ1-5; D gene uncertain. With 3 bases removed from V and 0 bases from J, the gap between germline ends came to 9 bases. Looked up from germline, CDR1 is LNHDA and CDR2 is SQIVND (reference sequence). This CDR3 region has 15 residues. The CDR3 spells CASSISGSSNQPQHF. Written as DNA, the CDR3 is TGTGCCAGTAGTATTAGTGGATCTAGCAATCAGCCCCAGCATTTT.

CDR3 DNA: TGTGCCAGCAGCTTAGCCTATGGCAATCAGCCCCAGCATTTT. Translated: CASSLAYGNQPQHF. The chain joins TRBV11-2 to TRBJ1-5, with D unclear. The germline V gene has CDR1 SGHAT and CDR2 FQNNGV. V was clipped by 1 base and J by 2 bases, with 6 bases between them. The CDR3 covers 14 residues.

The chain is built from TRBV6-6 and TRBJ2-7; D may be TRBD2 (5 bases). The V end lost 8 bases, the J end lost 3 bases, and 14 bases lay between the germline ends. The CDR3 contains 13 residues. Germline lookup yields CDR1 MNHNY and CDR2 SVGAGI (reference sequence). CDR3: CASRRAMNYEQYF. The CDR3 coding sequence is TGTGCCAGCCGGCGGGCCATGAACTACGAGCAGTACTTC.

The chain uses TRBV2 and TRBJ2-7; D possibly matches TRBD1 or TRBD2 (7 bases each). Germline values: CDR1 SNHLY, CDR2 FYNNEI. V lost 4 bases and J lost 0, with 16 bases in between. CDR3 size: 16 residues. This chain's CDR3 is CASSGEGGGSSYEQYF. CDR3 in DNA: TGTGCCAGCAGTGGGGAGGGAGGGGGCAGCTCCTACGAGCAGTACTTC. The full variable domain, rest sourced from reference TRBV2 and TRBJ2-7, is EPEVTQTPSHQVTQMGQEVILRCVPISNHLYFYWYRQILGQKVEFLVSFYNNEISEKSEIFDDQFSVERPDGSNFTLKIRSTKLEDSAMYFCASSGEGGGSSYEQYFGPGTRLTVT.

This sequence joins TRBV6-5 and TRBJ2-7; tentatively, D is TRBD1 (5 bases). With 5 bases removed from V and 4 bases from J, the gap between germline ends came to 15 bases. Germline loops: CDR1 MNHEY, CDR2 SVGAGI. CDR3 length equals 14 residues. For the CDR3, the DNA is TGTGCCAGCAGTCCCACTGTCAGGGCTTACGAGCAGTACTTC. It yields the protein CASSPTVRAYEQYF.

The V gene is TRBV6-1, the J gene TRBJ2-5; 10 bases agree with TRBD1. After removal of 4 bases from V and 5 bases from J, the junction contained 4 bases not matched to a gene. The CDR3 runs 14 residues. Germline V CDR1 and CDR2: MNHNS, SASEGT. CDR3 coding DNA: TGTGCCAGCAGTGCCCGGACAGGGGGGGAGACCCAGTACTTC. It specifies CASSARTGGETQYF.

V and J are TRBV28 and TRBJ2-5; no definite D call. The germline V gene encodes CDR1 MDHEN and CDR2 SYDVKM. The V end was cut by 6 bases, the J end by 8 bases, with 25 bases between. This CDR3 is built from 16 residues. DNA of the CDR3: TGTGCCAGCAGAAATGGAAGAGCCCGCGGATCTGAAACCCAGTACTTC. Residues: CASRNGRARGSETQYF.